Each of the 25 T cell receptor beta chains below was sequenced from the same sample in a study of cytomegalovirus exposure and HLA in healthy donors. With 60 Vbeta and 13 Jbeta primers, the PCR was carried out. The method was immunoSEQ multiplex PCR; TCRdb's version includes in-frame clones alone and lacks a portion of them. The table shows 150,000 to 200,000 clones, with 60% to 80% occurring only once. Sequencing used PBMCs. The origin of the receptors is a woman in her forties in good health and CMV-seronegative.

The V gene is TRBV7-9, the J gene TRBJ2-5, with D unresolved. CDR3 size: 13 residues. Trimming removed 2 bases at V and 6 bases at J, with 10 bases between. The germline V gene encodes CDR1 SEHNR and CDR2 FQNEAQ (reference sequence). The CDR3: CASSLPPEQTQYF. Here the CDR3 DNA reads TGTGCCAGCAGCTTACCCCCCGAGCAGACCCAGTACTTC.

The V call is TRBV11-1, the J call TRBJ2-5, with TRBD2 matching over 13 bases. The CDR3 is 14 amino acids. Germline V CDR1 and CDR2: SGHAT, FQDESV (reference sequence). Unmatched junction bases numbered 8, after V lost 5 bases and J lost 11 bases. In nucleotides, the CDR3 is TGTGCCAGCAGCCAAGGACTAGCGGGGGAGCGTCAGTACTTC. It specifies CASSQGLAGERQYF. Complete variable domain (other parts from reference TRBV11-1 and TRBJ2-5): EAEVAQSPRYKITEKSQAVAFWCDPISGHATLYWYRQILGQGPELLVQFQDESVVDDSQLPKDRFSAERLKGVDSTLKIQPAELGDSAMYLCASSQGLAGERQYFGPGTRLLVL.

This clone was recorded once. It is likely a read error, because the conserved phenylalanine at the end of the CDR3 is missing. The genes are TRBV15 and TRBJ1-2; D is possibly TRBD1 (6 bases). Trimming took 5 bases from V and 4 from J, leaving 17 bases between them. Germline V gene lookup returns CDR1 LNHNV and CDR2 YYDKDF (reference sequence). The CDR3 sequence is 15 residues long. The CDR3 sequence: CATSQAAGQLYGYTC. The CDR3 DNA follows: TGTGCCACCAGCCAAGCGGCCGGACAGCTCTATGGCTACACCTGC.

The chain is built from TRBV6-1 and TRBJ1-2, with D unresolved. Trimming left V 3 bases short and J 4 bases short, with 9 bases between. From germline, CDR1 is MNHNS and CDR2 SASEGT. CDR3 length equals 13 residues. CDR3 sequence reads: CASSDQYAYGYTF. The CDR3 DNA sequence: TGTGCCAGCAGTGACCAGTATGCCTATGGCTACACCTTC.

The V call is TRBV2, the J call TRBJ1-2; the D is unclear. The CDR3 contains 15 residues. V gave up 2 bases and J gave up 4 bases, with 14 bases separating them. CDR1 SNHLY and CDR2 FYNNEI come from the germline V gene. The CDR3 DNA follows: TGTGCCAGCAGTGAAATGGGGTGGGAGAGCTATGGCTACACCTTC. This sequence encodes CASSEMGWESYGYTF.

The DNA for the CDR3 is TGTGCCAGCAGTGAAGCGCGGGGCGGGGGGAGACAGCCCCAGCATTTT. The encoded protein is CASSEARGGGRQPQHF. The V and J genes are TRBV6-1 and TRBJ1-5; weak D call: TRBD1 (5 bases). V shed 0 bases and J shed 7 bases, with 16 bases lying between them. Germline assignment: CDR1 MNHNS and CDR2 SASEGT. This CDR3 has 16 amino acids.

Comments on this clone: A read error may account for a junction end that differs from germline. CDR3 region: CASRGGGRAVNDQFF. CDR3 nucleotides: TGTGCCAGTAGAGGCGGCGGGAGGGCCGTAAATGATCAGTTCTTC. This chain connects TRBV19 to TRBJ2-1; 9 positions agree with TRBD2. The length of the CDR3 is 15 residues. Germline CDR1 and CDR2: LNHDA and SQIVND (reference sequence).

This chain links TRBV19 with TRBJ2-7; 8 bases are a match to TRBD1. The CDR3 loop spans 13 amino acids. J lost 5 bases, V lost 2 bases, and 2 bases had no gene match. The germline V gene has CDR1 LNHDA and CDR2 SQIVND (reference sequence). CDR3 nucleotide sequence: TGTGCCAGTAGTATAACAGGGGGGAACGAGCAGTACTTC. Amino acid sequence: CASSITGGNEQYF.

Notes on this clone: It is likely a read error, because the conserved phenylalanine at the end of the CDR3 is missing. Because the CDR3's place on the DNA is in doubt, the DNA is left out and the CDR3 is given as listed by TCRdb. The chain couples TRBV6-6 to TRBJ2-7; the tabulated D call, TRBD2, remains unverified against the DNA. The CDR3 is made up of 12 amino acids, end residues included. CDR1 and CDR2 from the germline V gene are MNHNY and SVGAGI (reference sequence). CDR3 loop: CASSYGLNGEVI.

V and J are TRBV9 and TRBJ1-3; TRBD1 agrees at 7 bases. V gave up 3 bases and J gave up 7 bases; unmatched junction bases: 7. Looked up from germline, CDR1 is SGDLS and CDR2 is YYNGEE. The CDR3 is 14 residues long. CDR3 sequence reads: CASSERQGRNTIYF. In DNA, the CDR3 is TGTGCCAGCAGCGAGAGACAGGGTAGGAACACCATATATTTT.

This clone was seen only a few times. The chain joins TRBV5-5 to TRBJ2-2; the match to TRBD1 covers 7 bases. The J segment lost 4 bases and the V segment lost 0 bases, leaving 6 bases of the junction unmatched. The CDR3 covers 16 residues. Germline values: CDR1 SGHKS, CDR2 YYEKEE (reference sequence). The CDR3 nucleotides are TGTGCCAGCAGCTTGGGGGGACAGCCCGCCACCGGGGAGCTGTTTTTT. This sequence encodes CASSLGGQPATGELFF. The full variable domain, rest sourced from reference TRBV5-5 and TRBJ2-2, is DAGVTQSPTHLIKTRGQQVTLRCSPISGHKSVSWYQQVLGQGPQFIFQYYEKEERGRGNFPDRFSARQFPNYSSELNVNALLLGDSALYLCASSLGGQPATGELFFGEGSRLTVL.

This chain links TRBV6-5 with TRBJ2-7; 10 nucleotides agree with TRBD1. The CDR3 totals 15 residues. J was trimmed by 3 bases and V by 6 bases; bases with no gene match: 8. The germline gives CDR1 MNHEY, CDR2 SVGAGI. The CDR3 DNA sequence: TGTGCCAGCAGAGTCAGACAGGGGGCGGTCTACGAGCAGTACTTC. This encodes CASRVRQGAVYEQYF.

This clone was counted a single time. CDR3 loop: CASSLEREVHEQYF. The CDR3 coding sequence is TGTGCCAGCAGCTTGGAGAGGGAGGTCCACGAGCAGTACTTC. This rearrangement joins TRBV5-6 to TRBJ2-7; tentative D call: TRBD2 (6 bases). Germline V CDR1 and CDR2: SGHDT, YYEEEE. V lost 0 bases and J lost 5, with 12 bases in between. This CDR3 contains 14 residues.

This sequence joins TRBV5-1 and TRBJ2-7; 7 nucleotides line up with TRBD1. The CDR3 has 14 amino acids. CDR1 and CDR2 from the germline V gene are SGHRS and YFSETQ. Trimming removed 4 bases from V and 5 bases from J; junction bases left unmatched: 9. The CDR3 is CASSLGQEIHEQYF. In DNA, the CDR3 is TGCGCCAGCAGCCTCGGACAGGAGATTCACGAGCAGTACTTC.

This clone has only a few counts. The rearrangement joins TRBV19 to TRBJ2-7, with 10 bases matching TRBD1. After removal of 6 bases from V and 5 bases from J, the junction contained 7 bases not matched to a gene. The CDR3 has 14 amino acids. Germline CDR1 is LNHDA and CDR2 is SQIVND (reference sequence). The CDR3 reads CASRLTGGGDEQYF. CDR3 nucleotide sequence: TGTGCCAGTAGACTGACAGGGGGCGGAGACGAGCAGTACTTC.

This clone turned up a few times. V gene TRBV11-2 combines with J gene TRBJ1-2; TRBD1 matches at 11 bases. The germline V gene has CDR1 SGHAT and CDR2 FQNNGV. The junction had 10 bases not matched to a gene; V was cut back by 6 bases and J by 4 bases. This CDR3 is built from 16 residues. This CDR3 is CASSSDRGHQGYGYTF. CDR3 sequence (DNA): TGTGCCAGCAGTTCGGACAGGGGGCATCAGGGCTATGGCTACACCTTC.

Only one count was recorded for this clone. The chain links TRBV12-5 to TRBJ2-1; 9 bases align to TRBD2. CDR1 and CDR2 from the germline V gene are LGHNT and FRNRAP. V gave up 1 base and J gave up 4 bases; unmatched junction bases: 17. The CDR3 has 20 amino acids. DNA of the CDR3: TGTGCTAGTGGTTTGGGGAAGGACAGGAACCTAGCGGGGCGGTACAATGAGCAGTTCTTC. Translated: CASGLGKDRNLAGRYNEQFF.

This sequence joins TRBV10-2 and TRBJ2-1; 10 bases are a match to TRBD2. V was pared by 6 bases and J by 5 bases, with 4 bases of the junction left unmatched. Germline V gives CDR1 WSHSY, CDR2 SAAADI. This CDR3 region has 14 residues. The CDR3 DNA sequence: TGCGCCAGCAGGGGTAGCGGGGGGAACAATGAGCAGTTCTTC. Protein product: CASRGSGGNNEQFF.

The V call is TRBV7-2, the J call TRBJ2-7; 8 bases line up with TRBD2. This CDR3 is 15 amino acids long. Germline values: CDR1 SGHTA, CDR2 FQGNSA. With 5 bases clipped from V and 0 bases from J, the junction kept 6 bases outside the gene matches. CDR3 protein: CASSHTSGSSYEQYF. CDR3 coding DNA: TGTGCCAGCAGCCATACTAGCGGTAGCTCCTACGAGCAGTACTTC. Full variable domain (rest looked up from reference TRBV7-2 and TRBJ2-7): GAGVSQSPSNKVTEKGKDVELRCDPISGHTALYWYRQSLGQGLEFLIYFQGNSAPDKSGLPSDRFSAERTGGSVSTLTIQRTQQEDSAVYLCASSHTSGSSYEQYFGPGTRLTVT.

The chain combines TRBV28 with TRBJ2-1; 13 bases are a match to TRBD2. In germline, CDR1 is MDHEN, CDR2 SYDVKM. This CDR3 comprises 18 residues. V dropped 2 bases and J dropped 7; count of bases not matched to a gene: 11. The chain's CDR3 is CASSLTFGTSGTDNEQFF. The DNA of the CDR3 is TGTGCCAGCAGTTTAACCTTCGGGACTAGCGGGACTGATAATGAGCAGTTCTTC.

The chain combines TRBV4-2 with TRBJ2-2, with 9 bases matching TRBD2. Germline CDR1 is LGHNA and CDR2 is YNFKEQ. J lost 3 bases, V lost 4 bases, and 3 bases had no gene match. This CDR3 is built from 15 residues. The CDR3 protein is CASSPAGGHTGELFF. The DNA of the CDR3 is TGTGCCAGCAGCCCGGCGGGGGGGCACACCGGGGAGCTGTTTTTT.

The chain is built from TRBV28 and TRBJ2-6, with 8 bases lining up with TRBD1. Losses at the gene ends were 5 bases for V and 2 bases for J; bases not matched to a gene: 2. The germline V gene encodes CDR1 MDHEN and CDR2 SYDVKM. The CDR3 is 15 amino acids. This CDR3 reads CASSHRGAGANVLTF. The CDR3 DNA is TGTGCCAGCAGTCACAGGGGGGCTGGGGCCAACGTCCTGACTTTC.

This rearrangement joins TRBV29-1 to TRBJ1-4; maybe TRBD1 (5 bases). The CDR3 has 12 amino acids. Germline loops: CDR1 SQVTM, CDR2 ANQGSEA. Trimming removed 7 bases from V and 7 bases from J, with 13 bases in between. The CDR3 coding sequence is TGCAGCGCACGCTCGGGGGGTGAAAAACTGTTTTTT. Translating gives CSARSGGEKLFF. Full variable domain (remainder filled in from reference TRBV29-1 and TRBJ1-4): SAVISQKPSRDICQRGTSLTIQCQVDSQVTMMFWYRQQPGQSLTLIATANQGSEATYESGFVIDKFPISRPNLTFSTLTVSNMSPEDSSIYLCSARSGGEKLFFGSGTQLSVL.

This clone appeared a few times. V usage is TRBV5-1 and J usage is TRBJ2-5; 7 nucleotides align to TRBD2. This CDR3 spans 15 amino acids. The V and J ends lost 2 bases and 3 bases, in that order; junction bases with no gene match: 7. Looked up from germline, CDR1 is SGHRS and CDR2 is YFSETQ. The CDR3 coding sequence is TGCGCCAGCAGCTTCCCCGGGACTAAAAAAGAGACCCAGTACTTC. Translation gives CASSFPGTKKETQYF.

This sequence joins TRBV30 and TRBJ2-3; 8 bases are shared with TRBD2. The CDR3 runs to 15 residues. Germline CDR1 reads GTSNPN; CDR2 reads SVGIG (reference sequence). The trim removed 5 bases at V and 3 bases at J, leaving 10 bases unmatched. As DNA, the CDR3 is TGTGCCTGGGCCGGACTCGAGCGGGGGACAGATACGCAGTATTTT. Protein product: CAWAGLERGTDTQYF.